This T cell receptor (beta chain) was found in a study of blood T cell repertoires in COVID-19. Participants spanned ages about 18 to 95 years and resided in 20 to 30 US areas. Germline trimming cut 8 bases from V and 4 bases from J; bases unmatched to any gene: 8. CDR3 length: 14 residues. Germline V gives CDR1 MGHDK, CDR2 SYGVNS. This clone turned up a few times. This table comes from immunoSEQ multiplex PCR, and its TCRdb copy is limited to in-frame clones, with some not included. This sample carries hundreds of thousands of clones, roughly 87% of them seen once, and the ten largest clones take more than 1%.

Specimen: PBMCs or T cells enriched from blood (not recorded which). The gene calls are TRBV25-1 and TRBJ1-3; 7 bases align to TRBD1. The clonotype originates from a woman aged 30 to 39 who had recovered from COVID-19. CDR3 in amino acids: CASAPGGAGNTIYF. The CDR3 nucleotides are TGTGCCAGCGCCCCAGGGGGTGCGGGAAACACCATATATTTT.